The 15 T cell receptor beta chains presented below share a single source sample, sequenced in a study of OX40 agonist ivuxolimab in advanced cancers. Assay used: immunoSEQ multiplex PCR; TCRdb lists only in-frame clones, some missing. Of 15,000 to 25,000 clones listed, 83% are singletons. This material consisted of CD4+ or CD8+ T cells sorted from blood, taken in a trial of the OX40 agonist ivuxolimab. Every receptor here comes from an adult with an advanced solid tumor such as melanoma, head and neck, liver or kidney cancer.

This rearrangement joins TRBV7-9 to TRBJ2-1; no clear D gene. Between the trimmed V and J ends, which lost 3 bases and 4 bases, there was a span of 10 bases. CDR1 is SEHNR and CDR2 is FQNEAQ in the germline V gene (reference sequence). The CDR3 runs 14 residues. The CDR3 reads CASSFADAYNEQFF. In DNA, the CDR3 is TGTGCCAGCAGCTTCGCTGATGCGTACAATGAGCAGTTCTTC.

This chain joins TRBV7-6 and TRBJ2-4; D possibly corresponds to TRBD2 (5 bases). The CDR3 spans 15 residues. The germline V gene encodes CDR1 SGHVS and CDR2 FNYEAQ. V was cut by 5 bases and J by 2 bases, with 13 bases left in between. This CDR3 reads CASSPGFGTKNIQYF. The CDR3, as DNA: TGTGCCAGCAGCCCGGGATTCGGGACCAAAAACATTCAGTACTTC.

This clone was counted only a few times. The chain recombines TRBV7-9 with TRBJ1-2; D call uncertain. Germline V lookup: CDR1 SEHNR, CDR2 FQNEAQ (reference sequence). This CDR3 region has 14 residues. The V end lost 1 base, the J end lost 6 bases, and 12 bases lay between the germline ends. CDR3 sequence reads: CASSLVGLGHGYTF. CDR3 nucleotides: TGTGCCAGCAGCTTAGTGGGCCTTGGGCATGGCTACACCTTC. The full variable domain, rest sourced from reference TRBV7-9 and TRBJ1-2, is DTGVSQNPRHKITKRGQNVTFRCDPISEHNRLYWYRQTLGQGPEFLTYFQNEAQLEKSRLLSDRFSAERPKGSFSTLEIQRTEQGDSAMYLCASSLVGLGHGYTFGSGTRLTVV.

This clone was recorded a few times. The chain has TRBV9 and TRBJ2-7; 13 positions agree with TRBD2. The germline gives CDR1 SGDLS, CDR2 YYNGEE. Germline trimming cut 2 bases from V and 9 bases from J; bases unmatched to any gene: 5. CDR3 length: 14 amino acids. The CDR3 reads CASSVTSGGAWQYF. DNA of the CDR3: TGTGCCAGCAGCGTTACTAGCGGGGGGGCATGGCAGTACTTC.

V and J are TRBV5-1 and TRBJ2-7, with TRBD2 matching over 8 bases. Per germline, CDR1 SGHRS and CDR2 YFSETQ. This CDR3 region has 15 residues. V was pared by 1 base and J by 2 bases, with 5 bases of the junction left unmatched. The CDR3 reads CASSLTSGLTYEQYF. CDR3 DNA: TGCGCCAGCAGCTTGACTAGCGGCCTCACCTACGAGCAGTACTTC.

As to this clone: One junction end disagrees with the germline gene, perhaps due to a read error. This chain's CDR3 is CASSLGPGLSYEQYF. For the CDR3, the DNA is TGTGCTAGCAGCTTAGGACCGGGCCTCTCCTACGAGCAGTACTTC. The chain is built from TRBV7-7 and TRBJ2-7, with D unresolved. The germline V gene has CDR1 SSHAT and CDR2 FNYEAQ (reference sequence). There are 15 residues in the CDR3.

The chain has TRBV6-6 and TRBJ1-1; D is undetermined. V was pared by 2 bases and J by 1 base, with 5 bases between. Germline V gene lookup returns CDR1 MNHNY and CDR2 SVGAGI (reference sequence). The CDR3 consists of 13 residues. The CDR3 DNA reads as TGTGCCAGCAGTTACGGCGGGAACACTGAAGCTTTCTTT. This encodes CASSYGGNTEAFF.

The CDR3 here is CASRRTPHEQYF. The CDR3 nucleotides are TGTGCCAGCAGACGGACACCGCACGAGCAGTACTTC. The chain uses TRBV28 and TRBJ2-7; D is perhaps TRBD1 (5 bases). Germline lookup yields CDR1 MDHEN and CDR2 SYDVKM. The CDR3 has 12 amino acids. Trimming took 6 bases from V and 5 from J, leaving 11 bases between them. Full variable domain (missing parts from reference TRBV28 and TRBJ2-7): DVKVTQSSRYLVKRTGEKVFLECVQDMDHENMFWYRQDPGLGLRLIYFSYDVKMKEKGDIPEGYSVSREKKERFSLILESASTNQTSMYLCASRRTPHEQYFGPGTRLTVT.

The V call is TRBV7-9, the J call TRBJ2-5; D call uncertain. This CDR3 has 14 amino acids. CDR1 and CDR2 from the germline V gene are SEHNR and FQNEAQ (reference sequence). The V gene lost 4 bases and the J gene lost 0 bases, with 9 bases spanning the gap. DNA of the CDR3: TGTGCCAGCAGCTCATCGGAGTACCAAGAGACCCAGTACTTC. Its protein product is CASSSSEYQETQYF.

The chain employs TRBV19 and TRBJ2-1; weak D call: TRBD2 (6 bases). The germline CDR1 and CDR2 sequences are LNHDA and SQIVND (reference sequence). CDR3 length: 15 residues. V was trimmed by 4 bases and J by 8 bases, leaving 18 bases between them. CDR3 residues: CASSTTRTERDEQFF. The CDR3 bases are TGTGCCAGTAGTACCACCAGGACGGAGCGGGATGAGCAGTTCTTC.

The chain recombines TRBV25-1 with TRBJ2-2; maybe TRBD2 (5 bases). In germline, CDR1 is MGHDK, CDR2 SYGVNS. With 10 bases removed from V and 0 bases from J, the gap between germline ends came to 12 bases. The CDR3 length is 14 residues. CDR3 loop: CATSDFANTGELFF. DNA for the CDR3: TGTGCCACCTCGGACTTCGCGAACACCGGGGAGCTGTTTTTT. Supplemented by reference TRBV25-1 and TRBJ2-2, the full variable domain reads EADIYQTPRYLVIGTGKKITLECSQTMGHDKMYWYQQDPGMELHLIHYSYGVNSTEKGDLSSESTVSRIRTEHFPLTLESARPSHTSQYLCATSDFANTGELFFGEGSRLTVL.

Concerning this clone: A junction boundary mismatches the germline segment, possibly from a read error. The chain is built from TRBV5-6 and TRBJ2-5; 8 positions match TRBD2. Germline CDR1 reads SGHDT; CDR2 reads YYEEEE. CDR3 length: 15 residues. CDR3 in amino acids: CASSPELADQETRYF. In DNA, the CDR3 is TGTGCCAGCAGCCCGGAACTAGCGGACCAAGAGACCCGGTACTTC.

The genes are TRBV6-5 and TRBJ2-5; D unresolved. V gave up 4 bases and J gave up 6 bases, with 9 bases separating them. CDR1 and CDR2 from the germline V gene are MNHEY and SVGAGI. The CDR3 has 12 residues. Here the CDR3 reads CASSLNLKTQYF. The CDR3 region has the DNA TGTGCCAGCAGTTTGAATTTAAAGACCCAGTACTTC.

The chain has TRBV11-2 and TRBJ2-2; D is unclear. Trimming removed 2 bases at V and 10 bases at J, with 11 bases between. This CDR3 contains 13 residues. Per the germline V gene, CDR1 is SGHAT and CDR2 is FQNNGV. CDR3 residues: CASSLNGVVELFF. The CDR3 DNA follows: TGTGCCAGCAGCTTAAATGGGGTTGTGGAGCTGTTTTTT. Together with reference TRBV11-2 and TRBJ2-2, the CDR3 gives the full variable domain: EAGVAQSPRYKIIEKRQSVAFWCNPISGHATLYWYQQILGQGPKLLIQFQNNGVVDDSQLPKDRFSAERLKGVDSTLKIQPAKLEDSAVYLCASSLNGVVELFFGEGSRLTVL.

In this sample, this clone turned up a few times. J is TRBJ2-2 and V is TRBV29-1, with 7 positions matching TRBD2. Unmatched junction bases numbered 13, after V lost 7 bases and J lost 5 bases. Per germline, CDR1 SQVTM and CDR2 ANQGSEA. The CDR3 runs 15 residues. The CDR3, as DNA: TGCAGCGCCATAAAGCGGGGAGATACTACCGGGGAGCTGTTTTTT. It encodes CSAIKRGDTTGELFF.